This T cell receptor (beta chain) was sequenced for a study of blood T cell repertoires in COVID-19. In the study's own analysis: Estimation of nucleated cell counts relied on the amplification of reference gene primers. This table comes from immunoSEQ multiplex PCR, and its TCRdb copy is limited to in-frame clones, with some not included. The DNA gave D and trimming, while V, J and clone size come from that table. The table has some 120,000 clones, around nine tenths seen once. Sequencing was performed on peripheral blood. The TCR was taken from a middle-aged man with acute or convalescent COVID-19.

CDR3 in DNA: TGTGCCAGTAGAGGACAGGGAGGTGAAAAACTGTTTTTT. Its translation: CASRGQGGEKLFF. The rearrangement joins TRBV19 to TRBJ1-4, with 8 bases that match TRBD1. CDR1 LNHDA and CDR2 SQIVND come from the germline V gene (reference sequence). The junction had 4 bases not matched to a gene; V was cut back by 6 bases and J by 7 bases. There are 13 residues in the CDR3.